These T cell receptor beta chains were read from a single sample in a study of CD8 T cells in Susac syndrome. MiXCR, applied by TCRdb to the immunoSEQ multiplex PCR reads, yields one record per CDR3 protein. The top ten hold 0.096% of the sample, which has about 110,000 distinct CDR3 sequences, about 96% seen once. What was sequenced was CD4+ T cells from PBMCs. Every receptor here comes from a human donor in good health. Each CDR3 is given with its conserved first and last residue. The D gene is left open where the match is weak. The listing skips clone size in some rows; elsewhere it reads once, few, many or a size class.

TRBD1,TRBJ2-1,.,TRBV27,CASSFWGQGTDEQFF,TGTGCCAGCAGTTTCTGGGGACAGGGGACCGATGAGCAGTTCTTC
.,TRBJ2-7,few,TRBV28,CASSLTGPPYEQYF,TGTGCCAGCAGTTTAACAGGGCCCCCCTACGAGCAGTACTTC
.,TRBJ1-6,.,TRBV5-1,CASSLGGDGSPLHF,TGCGCCAGCAGCCTAGGGGGGGATGGCTCACCCCTCCACTTT
.,TRBJ2-7,once,TRBV14,CASSQGDQYYEQYF,TGTGCCAGCAGCCAAGGGGATCAATACTACGAGCAGTACTTC
.,TRBJ2-7,.,TRBV9,CASSPGNPYEQYF,TGTGCCAGCAGCCCCGGGAATCCCTACGAGCAGTACTTC
.,TRBJ2-7,.,TRBV3-1,CASSLRNEQYF,TGTGCCAGCAGCCTCCGGAACGAGCAGTACTTC
.,TRBJ2-1,.,TRBV9,CASSSRQPGGLGNEQFF,TGTGCCAGCAGCTCACGCCAACCAGGGGGGCTCGGCAATGAGCAGTTCTTC
TRBD2,TRBJ2-7,.,TRBV20-1,CSASPGLVSYEQYF,TGCAGTGCTAGCCCGGGACTAGTCTCCTACGAGCAGTACTTC
.,TRBJ1-5,once,TRBV5-1,CASSLDPGGSNQPQHF,TGCGCCAGCAGCTTGGATCCGGGGGGTAGCAATCAGCCCCAGCATTTT
TRBD2,TRBJ2-6,.,TRBV20-1,CSATTGGLAGVKSGANVLTF,TGCAGTGCTACGACAGGGGGACTAGCGGGAGTAAAGTCTGGGGCCAACGTCCTGACTTTC
.,TRBJ2-2,.,TRBV27,CASSTARGPGELFF,TGTGCCAGCAGTACAGCCAGGGGCCCCGGGGAGCTGTTTTTT
TRBD2,TRBJ2-2,.,TRBV3-1,CASSQDFLAGGPGELFF,TGTGCCAGCAGCCAAGATTTTCTAGCGGGAGGCCCCGGGGAGCTGTTTTTT
TRBD2,TRBJ2-1,.,TRBV7-2,CASSLTGTSGSHEQFF,TGTGCCAGCAGCCTCACCGGGACTAGCGGGAGCCATGAGCAGTTCTTC
TRBD2,TRBJ2-6,.,TRBV4-2,CASSQELAGVFSGANVLTF,TGTGCCAGCAGCCAAGAGCTAGCGGGAGTTTTCTCTGGGGCCAACGTCCTGACTTTC
TRBD1,TRBJ2-3,.,TRBV24-1,CATSDKQGTDTQYF,TGTGCCACCAGTGACAAACAGGGGACAGATACGCAGTATTTT
TRBD1,TRBJ1-4,once,TRBV29-1,CSVLGSDRVREKLFF,TGCAGCGTTCTTGGGTCGGACAGGGTGAGGGAAAAACTGTTTTTT
.,TRBJ1-1,once,TRBV4-1,CASSQAGRAGTEAFF,TGCGCCAGCAGCCAAGCTGGAAGGGCTGGCACTGAAGCTTTCTTT
TRBD1,TRBJ1-5,.,TRBV6-6,CASRLQGGNQPQHF,TGTGCCAGCAGATTACAGGGGGGCAATCAGCCCCAGCATTTT
.,TRBJ2-7,once,TRBV3-1,CASSLFVFGEQYF,TGTGCCAGCAGCCTTTTTGTTTTCGGAGAGCAGTACTTC
TRBD2,TRBJ2-7,.,TRBV7-2,CASSLRTSGAYEQYF,TGTGCCAGCAGCCTACGGACTAGCGGAGCCTACGAGCAGTACTTC
.,TRBJ2-3,.,TRBV20-1,CSARGERGYPDTQYF,TGCAGTGCTAGAGGTGAACGGGGTTATCCCGATACGCAGTATTTT
TRBD1,TRBJ2-7,.,TRBV5-1,CASSTDRDEQYF,TGCGCCAGCAGCACAGACAGGGACGAGCAGTACTTC